The clone carrying this TCR beta chain was detected only a few times. This record comes from a study of blood T cell repertoires in COVID-19. Study information: Some COVID-19 samples were acute and others convalescent; all came from the United States, Italy and Spain. PBMCs, B-cell-depleted T cells, or T cells provided the cDNA or gDNA that made up the material.

In the study's own analysis: Amplification of reference gene primers was used by the study to estimate nucleated cell counts. Generated by immunoSEQ multiplex PCR, the TCRdb table keeps only in-frame clones and is missing some. From that table come the V and J calls and clone size; the DNA was used to work out D and trimming. The repertoire holds some 150,000 clones, with 70% to 90% as singletons. V lost 5 bases to trimming and J lost 3 bases, with 10 bases between them. The CDR3 totals 13 residues. Germline CDR1 and CDR2: MNHEY and SMNVEV (reference sequence). The specimen was peripheral blood. The sequence was collected from a woman between 40 and 55 years old with active or convalescent COVID-19. The chain couples TRBV27 to TRBJ1-1, with D perhaps matching TRBD1 (5 bases). CDR3 bases: TGTGCCAGCAGTCTAAGGGGTTACACTGAAGCTTTCTTT. Protein product: CASSLRGYTEAFF.